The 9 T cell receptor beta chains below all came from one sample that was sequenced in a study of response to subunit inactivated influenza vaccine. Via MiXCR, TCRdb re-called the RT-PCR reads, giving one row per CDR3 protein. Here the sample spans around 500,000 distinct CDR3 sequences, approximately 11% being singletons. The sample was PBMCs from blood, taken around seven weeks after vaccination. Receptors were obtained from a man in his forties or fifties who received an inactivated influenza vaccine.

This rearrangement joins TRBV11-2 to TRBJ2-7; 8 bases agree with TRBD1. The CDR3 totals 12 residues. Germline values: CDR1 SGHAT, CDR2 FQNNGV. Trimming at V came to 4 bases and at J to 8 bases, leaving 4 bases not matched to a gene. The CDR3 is CASSYRQGQQYF. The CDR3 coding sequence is TGTGCCAGCAGCTATCGACAGGGGCAGCAGTACTTC.

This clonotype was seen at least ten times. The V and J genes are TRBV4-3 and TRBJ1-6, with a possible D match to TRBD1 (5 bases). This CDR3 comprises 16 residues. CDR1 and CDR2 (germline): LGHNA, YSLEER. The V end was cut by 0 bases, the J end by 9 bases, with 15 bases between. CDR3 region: CASSQDSGGRGSPLHF. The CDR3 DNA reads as TGCGCCAGCAGCCAAGATAGCGGGGGGAGAGGTTCACCCCTCCACTTT.

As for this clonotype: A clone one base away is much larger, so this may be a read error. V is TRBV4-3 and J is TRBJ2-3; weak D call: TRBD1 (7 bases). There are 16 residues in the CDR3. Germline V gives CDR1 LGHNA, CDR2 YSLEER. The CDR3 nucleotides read TGCGCCATCAGCCAGGGGGTAGGGGGGCACACAGATACGCAGTATTTT. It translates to CAISQGVGGHTDTQYF.

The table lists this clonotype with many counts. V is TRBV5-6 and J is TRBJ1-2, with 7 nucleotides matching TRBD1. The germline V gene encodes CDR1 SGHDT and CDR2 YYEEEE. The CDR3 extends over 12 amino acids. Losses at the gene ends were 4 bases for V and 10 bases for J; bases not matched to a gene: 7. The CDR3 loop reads CASSIWDSYYTF. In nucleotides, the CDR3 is TGTGCCAGCAGCATTTGGGACAGCTACTACACCTTC.

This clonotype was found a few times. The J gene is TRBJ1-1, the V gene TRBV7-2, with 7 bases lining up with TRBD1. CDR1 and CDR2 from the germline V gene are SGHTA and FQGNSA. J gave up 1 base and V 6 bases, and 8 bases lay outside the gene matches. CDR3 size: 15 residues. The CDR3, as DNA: TGTGCCAGCAGTCTAACAGGGGTGGAGAACACTGAAGCTTTCTTT. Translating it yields CASSLTGVENTEAFF.

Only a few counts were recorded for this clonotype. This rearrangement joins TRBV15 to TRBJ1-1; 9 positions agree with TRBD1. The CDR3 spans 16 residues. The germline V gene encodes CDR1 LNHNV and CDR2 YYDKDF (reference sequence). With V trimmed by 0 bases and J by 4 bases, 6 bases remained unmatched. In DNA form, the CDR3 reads TGTGCCACCAGCAGAGATTTCACAGGGGGCGGCACTGAAGCTTTCTTT. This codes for CATSRDFTGGGTEAFF.

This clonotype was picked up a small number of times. The CDR3 protein is CASSVTSGSYNEQFF. As DNA, the CDR3 is TGCGCCAGCAGTGTTACTAGCGGATCTTACAATGAGCAGTTCTTC. This chain connects TRBV4-3 to TRBJ2-1; 8 bases agree with TRBD2. V was clipped by 6 bases and J by 4 bases; unmatched bases: 8. The CDR3 runs 15 residues. The germline gives CDR1 LGHNA, CDR2 YSLEER.

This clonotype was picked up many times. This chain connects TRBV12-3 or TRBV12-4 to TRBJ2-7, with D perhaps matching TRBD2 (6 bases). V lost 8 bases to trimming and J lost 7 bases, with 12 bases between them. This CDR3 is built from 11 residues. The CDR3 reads CASGRGAEQYF. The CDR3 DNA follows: TGTGCCAGCGGCCGCGGGGCAGAGCAGTACTTC.

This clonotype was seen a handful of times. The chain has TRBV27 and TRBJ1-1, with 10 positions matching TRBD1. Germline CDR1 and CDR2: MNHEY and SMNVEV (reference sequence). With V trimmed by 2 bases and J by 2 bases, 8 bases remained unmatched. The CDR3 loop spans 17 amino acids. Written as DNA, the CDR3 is TGTGCCAGCAGTTTACCCCCGGGACAGGGGTTCAACACTGAAGCTTTCTTT. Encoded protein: CASSLPPGQGFNTEAFF.